Listed below are T cell receptor beta chains from one sample, sequenced in a study of spatial heterogeneity in lung cancer. TCRdb reprocessed the 5' RACE reads with MiXCR, giving one entry per CDR3 protein. Of fewer than 30,000 distinct CDR3 sequences listed, just over 7% are singletons. The material sequenced was lung tumor tissue, taken at surgery. The receptors derive from a male donor with early-stage non-small cell lung cancer. CDR3s include the opening cysteine and the closing phenylalanine or tryptophan. A D gene is named only where the DNA matches it firmly. Size values are once, few and many counts, or a class for expanded clones, and some rows have none.

many,TRBD1,TRBJ2-2,TRBV5-6,CASTRTGTLANTGELFF,TGTGCCAGCACGAGGACAGGCACTCTGGCGAACACCGGGGAGCTGTTTTTT
many,NA,TRBJ1-3,TRBV3-1,CASRRTSGNTIYF,TGTGCCAGCAGGCGGACCTCTGGAAACACCATATATTTT
few,NA,TRBJ2-2,TRBV6-7,CASSYSPNTGELFF,TGTGCCAGCAGTTACAGCCCGAACACCGGGGAGCTGTTTTTT
many,NA,TRBJ2-3,TRBV20-1,CSARGSWGRDTQYF,TGCAGTGCTAGAGGCAGCTGGGGGCGAGATACGCAGTATTTT
NA,NA,TRBJ2-7,TRBV20-1,CSARLLYEQYF,TGCAGTGCTAGACTTCTCTACGAGCAGTACTTC
many,TRBD1,TRBJ1-6,TRBV18,CASSGQGYDSPLHF,TGTGCCAGCTCGGGACAGGGGTACGATTCACCCCTCCACTTT
few,NA,TRBJ1-2,TRBV11-2,CASSSTNYGYTF,TGTGCCAGCAGCTCGACCAACTATGGCTACACCTTC
many,NA,TRBJ2-1,TRBV28,CASTLMGRSYNEQFF,TGTGCCAGCACCCTGATGGGGCGCTCCTACAATGAGCAGTTCTTC
few,NA,TRBJ1-1,TRBV7-2,CASRGTANTEAFF,TGTGCCAGCAGGGGGACCGCGAACACTGAAGCTTTCTTT
many,TRBD2,TRBJ2-1,TRBV6-2/TRBV6-3,CASSLILAGGYNEQFF,TGTGCCAGCAGCCTCATCCTAGCGGGGGGATACAATGAGCAGTTCTTC
few,NA,TRBJ2-5,TRBV5-1,CASSLAEAGPGTQYF,TGCGCCAGCAGCTTGGCAGAAGCGGGCCCGGGGACCCAGTACTTC
many,TRBD2,TRBJ2-3,TRBV20-1,CSVTSGRGSTDTQYF,TGCAGTGTTACTTCGGGGCGGGGGAGCACAGATACGCAGTATTTT
many,NA,TRBJ2-2,TRBV20-1,CSARDPPLTGELFF,TGCAGTGCTAGAGATCCCCCCCTGACCGGGGAGCTGTTTTTT
many,NA,TRBJ1-5,TRBV28,CASSLADRPQHF,TGTGCCAGCAGTTTGGCGGATCGACCCCAGCATTTT
many,TRBD1,TRBJ1-2,TRBV7-2,CASSPPSTGVHGYIF,TGTGCCAGCAGCCCCCCCTCGACAGGGGTGCATGGCTACATCTTC
many,NA,TRBJ1-2,TRBV7-2,CASSLNRVSGYTF,TGTGCCAGCAGCCTTAACAGGGTTAGCGGCTACACCTTC
many,NA,TRBJ2-1,TRBV5-1,CASSPQGLYNEQFF,TGCGCCAGCAGCCCCCAAGGGCTCTACAATGAGCAGTTCTTC